This T cell receptor beta chain originates from a study of blood T cell repertoires in COVID-19. The overall study: Italy, Spain and the United States were the sources of the convalescent and acute COVID-19 samples. PBMCs, B-cell-depleted T cells, or T cells provided the cDNA or gDNA that made up the material.

V shed 0 bases and J shed 7 bases, with 8 bases lying between them. CDR1 and CDR2 from the germline V gene are SGHRS and YFSETQ. The CDR3 consists of 14 residues. Authors' data handling: Estimates of nucleated cell counts were drawn from the amplification of reference gene primers. Libraries were prepared by immunoSEQ multiplex PCR; TCRdb keeps only in-frame clonotypes and omits some of them. The DNA gave D and trimming, while V, J and clone size come from that table. The sample holds 25,000 to 30,000 clones, 80% seen once. This TCR came from a woman in her 70s with acute or convalescent COVID-19. This chain joins TRBV5-1 and TRBJ1-6; tentative D call: TRBD1 (5 bases). Source material: peripheral blood. CDR3 nucleotide sequence: TGCGCCAGCAGCTTGGTGGCAGGGAATTCACCCCTCCACTTT. Its translation is CASSLVAGNSPLHF. The complete variable domain, with remaining parts taken from reference TRBV5-1 and TRBJ1-6, reads KAGVTQTPRYLIKTRGQQVTLSCSPISGHRSVSWYQQTPGQGLQFLFEYFSETQRNKGNFPGRFSGRQFSNSRSEMNVSTLELGDSALYLCASSLVAGNSPLHFGNGTRLTVT.